Below are 32 T cell receptor beta chains sequenced from a single sample in a study of blood T cells in healthy people across ages (dated by TCRdb to the mid-2010s). Libraries came from 5' RACE. TCRdb names Illumina HiSeq 2500 as the instrument used. The second PCR ran for roughly 7 to 11 cycles and used a J-beta primer mix along with a sample-barcoded 5' primer. Clones were called with MiXCR by TCRdb after fastp trimmed the public reads at Q25, and only in-frame beta chains were retained. Rows with a matching CDR3 protein are joined into one entry that keeps the most common DNA and genes. A total of hundreds of thousands of distinct CDR3 sequences appear in this sample, around 21% of them only once. The ten largest clonotypes hold around 3.4% of the sample. Sequenced material: blood. These receptor sequences come from a man between 65 and 85 years old in good health.

This clonotype occurred once. The DNA is omitted, as the CDR3 cannot be located on it reliably, and the CDR3 follows TCRdb's listing. The rearrangement links TRBV21-1 to TRBJ1-2; TRBD1, the D gene given by the table, was not confirmed from the DNA. TRBV21-1 is listed as a pseudogene. The CDR3 region is 13 residues in length, termini included. The CDR3 loop is CASSEDSFYGCTF.

This clonotype was picked up a small number of times. V gene TRBV6-2 or TRBV6-3 combines with J gene TRBJ1-1, with D perhaps matching TRBD1 (5 bases). Deletions cut 2 bases from V and 0 bases from J, with 13 bases between. This CDR3 comprises 16 residues. Germline loops: CDR1 MNHEY, CDR2 SVGEGT. The CDR3 DNA is TGTGCCAGCAGTTACCAGGGACCTAAGATGAACACTGAAGCTTTCTTT. Its protein product is CASSYQGPKMNTEAFF.

Only a few counts were recorded for this clonotype. The genes are TRBV6-5 and TRBJ2-5; 11 positions agree with TRBD2. This CDR3 is built from 14 residues. CDR1 is MNHEY, CDR2 SVGAGI, per germline. The V gene end was trimmed by 5 bases and the J gene end by 8 bases; junction bases not matched to a gene: 7. In DNA form, the CDR3 reads TGTGCCAGCAGTCCCGGGACTAGCGGAAAAACCCAGTACTTC. It specifies CASSPGTSGKTQYF.

This clonotype was counted a few times. V and J are TRBV12-5 and TRBJ2-7; 12 positions agree with TRBD2. The germline V gene has CDR1 LGHNT and CDR2 FRNRAP. The length of the CDR3 is 15 residues. V lost 2 bases to trimming and J lost 4 bases; unmatched junction nucleotides: 3. In DNA form, the CDR3 reads TGTGCTAGTGGTTTGTGGACTAGCGGGATTTACGAGCAGTACTTC. This translates into CASGLWTSGIYEQYF.

In the case of this clonotype: At one of its ends the junction is not consistent with the germline gene, which may arise from a read error. The chain recombines TRBV2 with TRBJ2-5; D is ambiguous. Germline CDR1 is SNHLY and CDR2 is FYNNEI. The CDR3 consists of 12 residues. CDR3 in DNA: TGTGCCACCCCGAACTACTACAATGAGCAGTCCTTC. Translation: CATPNYYNEQSF.

The V gene is TRBV9, the J gene TRBJ2-3, with TRBD2 matching 7 bases. Germline V lookup: CDR1 SGDLS, CDR2 YYNGEE. CDR3 length: 16 residues. Trimming at V came to 3 bases and at J to 3 bases, leaving 10 bases not matched to a gene. CDR3 loop: CASSAKQGLVTDTQYF. In DNA form, the CDR3 reads TGTGCCAGCAGCGCGAAACAAGGACTAGTAACAGATACGCAGTATTTT.

This chain links TRBV6-6 with TRBJ2-7; D may correspond to TRBD1 or TRBD2 (6 bases each). The V gene lost 5 bases and the J gene lost 3 bases, with 17 bases spanning the gap. Germline-derived CDR1 and CDR2 are MNHNY and SVGAGI (reference sequence). The CDR3 loop spans 15 amino acids. The CDR3 coding sequence is TGTGCCAGCAGTGGACCTAACAGGGACTTCTACGAGCAGTACTTC. Translated: CASSGPNRDFYEQYF.

The chain carries TRBV10-1 and TRBJ2-5; 8 bases align to TRBD2. Per germline, CDR1 WNHNN and CDR2 SYGVQD (reference sequence). The V and J ends lost 3 bases and 0 bases, in that order; junction bases with no gene match: 6. CDR3 length: 16 amino acids. The CDR3 DNA sequence: TGCGCCAGCAGTGACCTTAGCGGGGAATACCAAGAGACCCAGTACTTC. Protein product: CASSDLSGEYQETQYF.

The V call is TRBV11-2, the J call TRBJ1-4, with TRBD1 matching over 8 bases. The V gene end was trimmed by 3 bases and the J gene end by 3 bases; junction bases not matched to a gene: 12. This CDR3 is built from 18 residues. Looked up from germline, CDR1 is SGHAT and CDR2 is FQNNGV. CDR3 residues: CASSFTQYRGGPNEKLFF. DNA for the CDR3: TGTGCCAGCAGCTTTACTCAATACAGGGGGGGACCTAATGAAAAACTGTTTTTT.

This clonotype was detected many times. J is TRBJ2-5 and V is TRBV9; 9 bases match TRBD1. The J call may be faulty, since TRBJ2-7 better matches the DNA end. The CDR3 is made up of 17 amino acids. In germline, CDR1 is SGDLS, CDR2 YYNGEE. CDR3 region: CASSPYPPGQGRYEQYF. The CDR3 nucleotides are TGTGCCAGCAGCCCATACCCACCGGGACAGGGAAGGTACGAGCAGTACTTC.

A few counts support this clonotype. This chain connects TRBV6-1 to TRBJ2-3; tentative D call: TRBD2 (6 bases). Germline CDR1 is MNHNS and CDR2 is SASEGT. The CDR3 consists of 13 residues. The V gene lost 6 bases and the J gene lost 5 bases, with 12 bases spanning the gap. In DNA form, the CDR3 reads TGTGCCAGCAGGGGGGACTTCATAGATACGCAGTATTTT. Protein: CASRGDFIDTQYF.

In the case of this clonotype: Possible read error: a much larger clone is one base away. The chain has TRBV15 and TRBJ2-7; the D gene is possibly TRBD2 (5 bases). The CDR3 runs to 16 residues. V lost 1 base and J 5 bases, leaving 18 bases between the germline ends. CDR1 is LNHNV, CDR2 YYDKDF, per germline (reference sequence). The CDR3 loop is CATSRGANGILDEQYF. The DNA of the CDR3 is TGTGCCACCAGCAGAGGGGCTAACGGGATTCTGGACGAGCAGTACTTC.

This clonotype was observed a handful of times. The genes are TRBV18 and TRBJ1-5, with D maybe TRBD1 (5 bases). The CDR3 loop spans 14 amino acids. Looked up from germline, CDR1 is KGHSH and CDR2 is LQKENI. Deletions cut 2 bases from V and 2 bases from J, with 7 bases between. For the CDR3, the DNA is TGTGCCAGCTCACCAGAGACAGGCAATCAGCCCCAGCATTTT. Amino acids: CASSPETGNQPQHF.

This clonotype came up a few times. The chain has TRBV28 and TRBJ2-4; 8 positions match TRBD2. V shed 5 bases and J 8 bases; nucleotides not matched to a gene: 17. In germline, CDR1 is MDHEN, CDR2 SYDVKM. This CDR3 comprises 17 residues. CDR3 nucleotides: TGTGCCAGCAGTCCCCCAGTTGGGTCGGGAGGGTCTGACATTCAGTACTTC. Protein product: CASSPPVGSGGSDIQYF.

This clonotype appeared many times. The genes are TRBV7-9 and TRBJ2-1, with D perhaps matching TRBD1 (7 bases). This CDR3 spans 15 amino acids. Between the trimmed V and J ends, which lost 5 bases and 1 base, there was a span of 12 bases. Germline lookup yields CDR1 SEHNR and CDR2 FQNEAQ (reference sequence). The CDR3 loop is CASSPRGTSYNEQFF. The DNA of the CDR3 is TGTGCCAGCAGCCCCAGGGGGACTTCCTACAATGAGCAGTTCTTC. Variable domain in full (rest from reference TRBV7-9 and TRBJ2-1): DTGVSQNPRHKITKRGQNVTFRCDPISEHNRLYWYRQTLGQGPEFLTYFQNEAQLEKSRLLSDRFSAERPKGSFSTLEIQRTEQGDSAMYLCASSPRGTSYNEQFFGPGTRLTVL.

The chain couples TRBV18 to TRBJ2-7; D not certain. Trimming took off 3 bases at V and 0 bases at J, with 12 bases between the two ends. The V gene's germline CDR1 is KGHSH and CDR2 LQKENI. The CDR3 length is 15 residues. In nucleotides, the CDR3 is TGTGCCAGCTCACCGAGTGGCAGTCGCTCCTACGAGCAGTACTTC. Translated: CASSPSGSRSYEQYF. Complete variable domain (other parts from reference TRBV18 and TRBJ2-7): NAGVMQNPRHLVRRRGQEARLRCSPMKGHSHVYWYRQLPEEGLKFMVYLQKENIIDESGMPKERFSAEFPKEGPSILRIQQVVRGDSAAYFCASSPSGSRSYEQYFGPGTRLTVT.

This chain uses TRBV14 with TRBJ2-1; D uncertain. The J call may not be correct, given that the DNA end is closer to TRBJ2-7. Germline V CDR1 and CDR2: SGHDN, FVKESK. The CDR3 totals 16 residues. CDR3 sequence (DNA): TGTGCCAGCACCCTAACGAGGAGCCAGACCCCTTACGAGCAGTACTTC. Its protein product is CASTLTRSQTPYEQYF.

V and J are TRBV24-1 and TRBJ2-3; the D gene is possibly TRBD1 (6 bases). V lost 6 bases and J lost 4, with 10 bases in between. CDR1 and CDR2 (germline): KGHDR, SFDVKD. CDR3 length: 13 amino acids. DNA of the CDR3: TGTGCCACCAGTAGGACAGACCCAGATACGCAGTATTTT. This sequence encodes CATSRTDPDTQYF.

In this sample, this clonotype turned up a few times. This sequence joins TRBV29-1 and TRBJ2-2; TRBD1 matches 9 bases. Germline values: CDR1 SQVTM, CDR2 ANQGSEA. This CDR3 spans 13 amino acids. Unmatched junction bases numbered 3, after V lost 8 bases and J lost 2 bases. CDR3 in amino acids: CSTGQGNTGELFF. The DNA of the CDR3 is TGCAGCACGGGACAGGGTAACACCGGGGAGCTGTTTTTT.

This clonotype turned up a few times. The J gene is TRBJ2-5, the V gene TRBV6-2 or TRBV6-3; maybe TRBD2 (6 bases). The CDR3 has 13 residues. CDR1 is MNHEY and CDR2 is SVGEGT in the germline V gene. Trimming removed 6 bases at V and 2 bases at J, with 10 bases between. CDR3 residues: CASRSTRQETQYF. For the CDR3, the DNA is TGTGCCAGCAGGTCGACTAGGCAAGAGACCCAGTACTTC.

This clonotype showed up just a few times. This sequence joins TRBV20-1 and TRBJ2-6; TRBD2 matches 9 bases. The CDR3 has 19 amino acids. After removal of 2 bases from V and 0 bases from J, the junction contained 11 bases not matched to a gene. Germline loops: CDR1 DFQATT, CDR2 SNEGSKA (reference sequence). CDR3 in amino acids: CSARKLWTSAFSGANVLTF. The CDR3 nucleotides read TGCAGTGCTAGAAAGTTATGGACTAGCGCGTTCTCTGGGGCCAACGTCCTGACTTTC.

A few counts support this clonotype. V and J are TRBV4-3 and TRBJ1-4, with 9 positions matching TRBD1. CDR1 is LGHNA, CDR2 YSLEER, per germline. The CDR3 is made up of 14 amino acids. The V gene end was trimmed by 3 bases and the J gene end by 8 bases; junction bases not matched to a gene: 4. The CDR3 DNA follows: TGCGCCAGCAGCCAGGGACAGGGATACGAAAAACTGTTTTTT. Its protein is CASSQGQGYEKLFF.

In its sample, this clonotype was seen a few times. The rearrangement links TRBV3-1 to TRBJ1-4; TRBD1 agrees at 7 bases. Looked up from germline, CDR1 is LGHDT and CDR2 is YNNKEL (reference sequence). The junction had 7 bases not matched to a gene; V was cut back by 5 bases and J by 4 bases. The CDR3 sequence is 15 residues long. DNA of the CDR3: TGTGCCAGCAGCTCGACAGGGTCTTATAATGAAAAACTGTTTTTT. Translated: CASSSTGSYNEKLFF.

The chain combines TRBV5-5 with TRBJ2-1; TRBD2 matches at 10 bases. J gave up 7 bases and V 4 bases, and 11 bases lay outside the gene matches. This CDR3 has 16 residues. The germline V gene encodes CDR1 SGHKS and CDR2 YYEKEE (reference sequence). CDR3: CASSPIAGGLENEQFF. The CDR3 bases are TGTGCCAGCAGCCCTATAGCGGGGGGCCTAGAAAATGAGCAGTTCTTC.

The chain links TRBV2 to TRBJ1-1; 7 bases are shared with TRBD1. CDR1 is SNHLY and CDR2 is FYNNEI in the germline V gene. The CDR3 is 14 amino acids. The ends lost 5 bases at V and 6 bases at J; junction bases unmatched: 9. The CDR3 DNA reads as TGTGCCAGCAGTACAGACAGGGTTGGTTCTGAAGCTTTCTTT. Protein sequence: CASSTDRVGSEAFF. The whole variable domain, remainder taken from reference TRBV2 and TRBJ1-1, is EPEVTQTPSHQVTQMGQEVILRCVPISNHLYFYWYRQILGQKVEFLVSFYNNEISEKSEIFDDQFSVERPDGSNFTLKIRSTKLEDSAMYFCASSTDRVGSEAFFGQGTRLTVV.

The chain recombines TRBV9 with TRBJ2-1; tentatively, D is TRBD1 (5 bases). The germline V and J ends were trimmed by 0 bases and 10 bases, with 14 bases remaining between them. The germline CDR1 and CDR2 sequences are SGDLS and YYNGEE. This CDR3 is 14 amino acids long. Here the CDR3 DNA reads TGTGCCAGCAGCGTAGGGCAGGGTAACGGCGAGCAGTTCTTC. As protein: CASSVGQGNGEQFF.

This chain connects TRBV7-9 to TRBJ1-2; TRBD1 matches 8 bases. Unmatched junction bases numbered 17, after V lost 6 bases and J lost 8 bases. Germline V lookup: CDR1 SEHNR, CDR2 FQNEAQ (reference sequence). The CDR3 length is 16 residues. CDR3 coding DNA: TGTGCCAGCAGTTTCTCCCGGACAGGGTTCGGATACGGCTACACCTTC. It yields the protein CASSFSRTGFGYGYTF. Together with reference TRBV7-9 and TRBJ1-2, the CDR3 gives the full variable domain: DTGVSQNPRHKITKRGQNVTFRCDPISEHNRLYWYRQTLGQGPEFLTYFQNEAQLEKSRLLSDRFSAERPKGSFSTLEIQRTEQGDSAMYLCASSFSRTGFGYGYTFGSGTRLTVV.

A few counts support this clonotype. The chain links TRBV6-1 to TRBJ2-5; D is perhaps TRBD2 (6 bases). This CDR3 contains 13 residues. CDR1 is MNHNS and CDR2 is SASEGT in the germline V gene. V lost 8 bases, J lost 4 bases, and 14 bases lay in between. CDR3 nucleotide sequence: TGTGCCAGCTTACGCGGGAACAGAGAGACCCAGTACTTC. Its protein is CASLRGNRETQYF.

The chain carries TRBV15 and TRBJ2-3; no firm D call. With 0 bases removed from V and 0 bases from J, the gap between germline ends came to 4 bases. The CDR3 totals 14 residues. Germline-derived CDR1 and CDR2 are LNHNV and YYDKDF (reference sequence). The CDR3 protein is CATSRDGSTDTQYF. For the CDR3, the DNA is TGTGCCACCAGCAGAGACGGGAGCACAGATACGCAGTATTTT.

This clonotype has just a few counts. The chain couples TRBV3-1 to TRBJ2-5; 7 nucleotides match TRBD2. The CDR3 covers 19 residues. Unmatched junction bases numbered 13, after V lost 0 bases and J lost 0 bases. CDR1 and CDR2 from the germline V gene are LGHDT and YNNKEL (reference sequence). The CDR3 protein is CASSQESGLIAGHQETQYF. The DNA for the CDR3 is TGTGCCAGCAGCCAAGAGTCAGGCTTAATAGCGGGCCACCAAGAGACCCAGTACTTC.

The J gene is TRBJ2-5, the V gene TRBV10-3; tentatively, D is TRBD1 (6 bases). The DNA end is more similar to TRBJ2-7, so the J call may be wrong. Germline CDR1 is ENHRY and CDR2 is SYGVKD. CDR3 size: 13 residues. The CDR3 protein is CAISEGTPYEQYF. CDR3 in DNA: TGTGCCATCAGTGAGGGGACACCCTACGAGCAGTACTTC.

The chain is built from TRBV6-5 and TRBJ2-1; D gene uncertain. Trimming took 6 bases from V and 10 from J, leaving 13 bases between them. The CDR3 spans 12 residues. The germline V gene has CDR1 MNHEY and CDR2 SVGAGI. CDR3 sequence: CASRSILREQFF. The CDR3 DNA sequence: TGTGCCAGCAGGTCGATCTTGAGGGAGCAGTTCTTC.